This note documents a single T cell receptor (beta chain) sequence. Its antigen remains unidentified. The junction departs from germline at one end; a sequencing error may be responsible. Using the deep immunoSEQ assay, multiplex PCR amplified TCR CDR3 regions from genomic DNA. Extracted genomic DNA from each cell subset was distributed evenly across all wells of several immunoSEQ 96-well plates, and each plate was treated as a replicate. For sorted subsets, 200 ng of genomic DNA, equivalent to roughly 33,000 T cell genomes, went into each replicate PCR. Purified libraries were quantified with a Qubit 3.0 fluorometer, sized on a Bioanalyzer 2100, and re-quantified with the KAPA Library Quantification kit. Each immunoSEQ 96-well plate was sequenced on its own single-read 150-cycle Illumina NextSeq 550 flow cell. For the original study's pipeline: Because only junctional sequences without quality scores were contained in the immunoSEQ output, filtering matching that applied to full-length reads could not be performed. To assign V/J genes and CDR3, sequences were annotated against IMGT germline references using PyIR, a Python wrapper for IgBLAST v1.9. Reads with weak V/J assignments (E-value above 1e-6), missing CDR3, stop codons, out-of-frame junctions, or ambiguous translated residues were removed. A V3J clonotype was defined by an identical inferred V gene, J gene, and CDR3 amino acid sequence. Percentage overlap between repertoires was computed as shared unique clonotypes divided by the size of the smaller repertoire. Repertoire richness was assessed with RTK rarefaction, the Chao1 estimator, and Recon v2.1 estimates of unobserved clonotypes. Generation probabilities were computed with OLGA for all TCRbeta clonotypes obtained by the gDNA method from four donors. TCRdb re-hosts the immuneACCESS table, in-frame sequences only. Its copies lack some clones; in the studies checked, an unresolved V gene accounts for under half of them, and the cause for the rest is not known. V and J calls and clone size are as listed in that table; D and trimming were resolved from the DNA. The sample table lists some 1.4 million clones, roughly 97% of them with a count of one. The ten biggest clones cover 0.95% to 1.5% of the sample.

The germline V gene gives CDR1 as SNHLY and CDR2 as FYNNEI. Reading from cysteine to phenylalanine, the CDR3 counts 14 amino acids. CDR3 DNA only is kept here, 42 bases in frame from base 1. This entry is derived from a study of shared clonotypes between healthy human individuals (dated by TCRdb to about 2020). Background on the whole study: The cohort included a few men and a couple of women between 18 and 49 years of age. For each donor, three plates each were used for CD4 naive and CD4 memory, two plates were used for CD8 naive, and one plate was used for CD8 memory. The study deeply sequenced blood TCR repertoires of about 5 healthy adults to estimate repertoire size and the extent of clonotype sharing between individuals. To increase sequencing depth and limit assay-specific biases, different laboratories used diverse techniques to prepare libraries and sequence TCR repertoires. Each donor's leukapheresis produced roughly between roughly 0.85 and 9.5 billion PBMCs.

What the work shows at the level of the full study, not this receptor alone: Compared with non-shared clonotypes, clonotypes shared by all four sorted-subset donors had higher generation probabilities. Sampling was restricted to blood, and TCR repertoires in tissues likely differ from the TCR repertoires found in blood. Larger estimated clonotype richness was generally found for naive subsets than for memory subsets. Pairwise subsampling led to the expectation that sequencing depth would affect the degree of clonotype sharing among donors. Even with the large sequencing depth, rarefaction of the sorted-subset datasets indicated that sequencing was incomplete. Across several donors, roughly 5.1% of naive CD4, over 3% of naive CD8, 2.3% of memory CD4, and around 0.4% of memory CD8 clonotypes were shared. The genetic and exposure-history diversity represented was limited by the small number of donors.

Healthy HIV-negative adults with no recently reported acute infections or vaccinations were included as donors. Only Caucasian adults living in Nashville, Tennessee, USA were represented among the donors. CD4+ T cells were enriched through magnetic negative selection, after which naive cells were positively selected on CD45RA and the remaining negative fraction served as the memory subset. Blood was obtained by leukapheresis, after which PBMCs were separated by Ficoll-Histopaque density gradient centrifugation and cryopreserved in liquid nitrogen vapor phase. Purity and quantity of every magnetically sorted T cell population were checked by analytical flow cytometry. Genomic DNA was isolated from each sorted fraction and quantified by UV absorbance on a Nanodrop 2000c.

Source material: naive CD4+ T cells sorted from blood. The sample's cell subset or site, from its label and the paper: CD45RA+ positively selected. This sequence originates from a man aged 25-45 years in good health. The receptor chain draws on TRBV2 and TRBJ2-1, with no confident D gene call. The nucleotides read TGTGCCAGCCGTGACGCCCGCTCCTACAATGAGCAGTTCTTC. The translation is CASRDARSYNEQFF. The entire variable domain, with the stretches around the CDR3 drawn from the reference TRBV2 and TRBJ2-1 proteins, is EPEVTQTPSHQVTQMGQEVILRCVPISNHLYFYWYRQILGQKVEFLVSFYNNEISEKSEIFDDQFSVERPDGSNFTLKIRSTKLEDSAMYFCASRDARSYNEQFFGPGTRLTVL.